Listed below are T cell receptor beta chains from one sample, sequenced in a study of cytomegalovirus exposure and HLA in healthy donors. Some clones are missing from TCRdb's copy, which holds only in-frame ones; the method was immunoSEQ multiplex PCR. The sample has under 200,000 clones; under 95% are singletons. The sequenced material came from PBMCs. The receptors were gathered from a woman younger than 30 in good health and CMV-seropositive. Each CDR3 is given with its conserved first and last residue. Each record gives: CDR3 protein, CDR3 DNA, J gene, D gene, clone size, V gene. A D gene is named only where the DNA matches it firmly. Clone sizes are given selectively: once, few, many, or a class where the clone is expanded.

CASSQVQTELYGYTF | TGTGCCAGCAGCCAAGTCCAGACAGAGCTCTATGGCTACACCTTC | TRBJ1-2 | . | . | TRBV4-2
CASSEQARAYGYTF | TGTGCCAGCAGTGAACAGGCCAGGGCCTATGGCTACACCTTC | TRBJ1-2 | . | once | TRBV2
CASKQGPSNQPQHF | TGTGCCAGCAAGCAGGGTCCCAGCAATCAGCCCCAGCATTTT | TRBJ1-5 | . | . | TRBV6-6
CASSVIQGGGNQPQHF | TGTGCCAGTAGTGTGATACAGGGAGGGGGCAATCAGCCCCAGCATTTT | TRBJ1-5 | . | . | TRBV19
CASSQDRGRVAPGAVGQPQHF | TGCGCCAGCAGCCAAGATCGGGGTAGGGTGGCGCCAGGGGCCGTAGGCCAGCCCCAGCATTTT | TRBJ1-5 | . | . | TRBV4-1
CASSFGTGQSQYF | TGTGCCAGCAGTTTTGGGACAGGCCAATCCCAGTACTTC | TRBJ2-7 | TRBD1 | few | TRBV27
CASSGRGPSSYNEQFF | TGCGCCAGCAGTGGGCGGGGCCCCAGCTCCTACAATGAGCAGTTCTTC | TRBJ2-1 | . | . | TRBV10-2
CAISGTGPFYGYTF | TGTGCCATCAGTGGGACAGGGCCGTTCTATGGCTACACCTTC | TRBJ1-2 | TRBD1 | . | TRBV10-3
CASSQDSGRAREQYF | TGTGCCAGCAGCCAAGATAGCGGGAGGGCCCGGGAGCAGTATTTT | TRBJ2-3 | TRBD2 | . | TRBV4-2
CASSIPGLGNTGELFF | TGTGCCAGCAGCATCCCGGGACTAGGGAACACCGGGGAGCTGTTTTTT | TRBJ2-2 | . | . | TRBV21-1